What follows is one T cell receptor beta chain and its context. Its antigen is still unknown. No per-base quality is available; no much larger clone lies one base away. Separate from the roughly 700-subject first cohort, the validation cohort of roughly 120 subjects was the group to which the donors belonged. The data are from a study of cytomegalovirus exposure and HLA in healthy donors (dated by TCRdb to the late 2010s). Regarding the complete study: According to a later analysis, the 120 or so validation repertoires were produced on the same platform as the approximately 600 repertoires of the first cohort. To predict cytomegalovirus infection status, the study combined high-throughput TCR immunosequencing, statistical association of individual TCRs with disease status, and machine learning. A separate validation cohort of 100 to 150 different subjects was used in addition to the approximately 700-subject first cohort. The study aimed to test whether cataloging public T cell receptors could reveal signatures of past pathogen exposure. What the authors observed across the whole study: In both the original and validation cohorts, the classifier was reported to diagnose cytomegalovirus status with high specificity and sensitivity. A later analysis found that TCRs clustered in the first cohort also tended to co-occur in the 100 to 150 validation repertoires, with roughly 95% of cluster scores above 0. Across donors, most TCR sequences were observed very rarely, whereas some public TCRs were present in many individuals. The validation cohort had no HLA typing available for a later analysis, so co-occurrence within that cohort was assessed over all 130 or so repertoires. The study gave a list of about 170 TCR beta chains associated with cytomegalovirus. The authors suggested that the approach could potentially be extended to other disease states and immunological phenotypes. Three of the identified cytomegalovirus-associated TCR beta chains were confirmed in vitro to be specific for cytomegalovirus antigens.

Libraries were prepared through the immunoSEQ multiplex PCR assay. As for the original processing: A statistical classification framework was developed to diagnose cytomegalovirus status using the catalog of TCR beta chain sequences. Drawn from immuneACCESS, this table holds only the in-frame rearrangements with V and J called that TCRdb kept. Clones are partly lost; checked studies trace under half to an unresolved V gene and leave the rest unexplained. V and J calls plus clone size are reproduced from that table; the DNA served to infer D and trimming. The sample has hundreds of thousands of clones on record, over 65% of them singletons. The ten largest account for 4.5% to 6% of the sample. Trimming accounts for 4 bases at V and 4 bases at J, while the number of junction bases matched to no gene is 2. Via the germline V gene (reference sequence), CDR1 is WNHNN and CDR2 SYGVQD. CDR3 length: 15 amino acids, cysteine to phenylalanine. Of all the DNA, just the CDR3 is kept, 45 bases in frame from base 1.

Sequenced sample: PBMCs. This TCR was recovered from a young woman in good health and CMV-seronegative. The sequence joins TRBV10-1 to TRBJ2-5, and 14 bases in between align with TRBD2. The CDR3 reads CASSAGTSGGETQYF. The sequenced DNA is TGCGCCAGCAGTGCCGGGACTAGCGGGGGAGAGACCCAGTACTTC.